Listed below are T cell receptor beta chains from one sample, sequenced in a study of Ad26.COV2.S vaccination and SARS-CoV-2 variants. Profiled with immunoSEQ multiplex PCR; TCRdb holds only in-frame clones, not every one. The data contain about 350,000 clones, around 92% of them singletons. The starting material was peripheral blood, obtained after recovery from COVID-19. Source of these receptors: a human donor who had recovered from COVID-19. Each CDR3 is given with its conserved first and last residue. Fields, in order: CDR3 length, D gene, J gene, V gene, clone size, CDR3 protein, CDR3 DNA. D genes are given only for firm matches. Not every row has a clone size; where given, it reads once, few, many or a size class.

CDR3 length: 17
D gene: -
J gene: TRBJ2-6
V gene: TRBV7-9
clone size: -
CDR3 protein: CASSTQTGSSGANVLTF
CDR3 DNA: TGTGCCAGCAGCACACAGACAGGTAGCTCTGGGGCCAACGTCCTGACTTTC

CDR3 length: 15
D gene: TRBD2
J gene: TRBJ2-5
V gene: TRBV2
clone size: -
CDR3 protein: CASSGLAGSQETQYF
CDR3 DNA: TGTGCCAGCTCAGGACTAGCGGGCTCCCAAGAGACCCAGTACTTC

CDR3 length: 15
D gene: TRBD1
J gene: TRBJ2-7
V gene: TRBV18
clone size: once
CDR3 protein: CASSPTGQGAYEQYF
CDR3 DNA: TGTGCCAGCTCACCAACCGGACAGGGGGCTTACGAGCAGTACTTC

CDR3 length: 13
D gene: -
J gene: TRBJ1-1
V gene: TRBV12-3/TRBV12-4
clone size: -
CDR3 protein: CASSTGRGTEAFF
CDR3 DNA: TGTGCCAGCAGTACGGGGAGGGGCACTGAAGCTTTCTTT

CDR3 length: 14
D gene: -
J gene: TRBJ2-2
V gene: TRBV2
clone size: -
CDR3 protein: CASSPPGSTGELFF
CDR3 DNA: TGTGCCAGCAGTCCCCCAGGATCCACCGGGGAGCTGTTTTTT

CDR3 length: 14
D gene: -
J gene: TRBJ2-2
V gene: TRBV3-1/TRBV3-2
clone size: -
CDR3 protein: CASSQSPGAGELFF
CDR3 DNA: TGTGCCAGCAGCCAATCTCCGGGGGCCGGGGAGCTGTTTTTT

CDR3 length: 16
D gene: TRBD1
J gene: TRBJ1-1
V gene: TRBV27
clone size: -
CDR3 protein: CASSRGTASMNTEAFF
CDR3 DNA: TGTGCCAGCAGTCGGGGGACAGCCTCCATGAACACTGAAGCTTTCTTT

CDR3 length: 14
D gene: -
J gene: TRBJ2-4
V gene: TRBV2
clone size: -
CDR3 protein: CASKFTGTKNIQYF
CDR3 DNA: TGTGCCAGCAAGTTCACGGGAACCAAAAACATTCAGTACTTC

CDR3 length: 15
D gene: TRBD1
J gene: TRBJ2-2
V gene: TRBV5-4
clone size: -
CDR3 protein: CASSLRDRYTGELFF
CDR3 DNA: TGTGCCAGCAGCCTTCGGGACAGATACACCGGGGAGCTGTTTTTT

CDR3 length: 14
D gene: -
J gene: TRBJ1-1
V gene: TRBV10-1
clone size: -
CDR3 protein: CASSLAPRGTEAFF
CDR3 DNA: TGCGCCAGCAGTTTGGCCCCCAGGGGAACTGAAGCTTTCTTT

CDR3 length: 13
D gene: -
J gene: TRBJ1-1
V gene: TRBV10-1
clone size: -
CDR3 protein: CASSESGNTEAFF
CDR3 DNA: TGCGCCAGCAGTGAGTCGGGGAACACTGAAGCTTTCTTT

CDR3 length: 18
D gene: TRBD1
J gene: TRBJ1-1
V gene: TRBV19
clone size: -
CDR3 protein: CASSRGTGASPMNTEAFF
CDR3 DNA: TGTGCCAGTAGTAGAGGGACAGGGGCCAGCCCCATGAACACTGAAGCTTTCTTT

CDR3 length: 11
D gene: -
J gene: TRBJ1-4
V gene: TRBV10-2
clone size: -
CDR3 protein: CASKGDEKLFF
CDR3 DNA: TGCGCCAGCAAGGGTGATGAAAAACTGTTTTTT

CDR3 length: 13
D gene: -
J gene: TRBJ1-1
V gene: TRBV5-6
clone size: -
CDR3 protein: CASSSVGDAEAFF
CDR3 DNA: TGTGCCAGCAGCTCAGTGGGGGACGCTGAAGCTTTCTTT

CDR3 length: 11
D gene: -
J gene: TRBJ2-7
V gene: TRBV20-1
clone size: -
CDR3 protein: CSAHTGNEQYF
CDR3 DNA: TGCAGTGCCCATACAGGGAACGAGCAGTACTTC

CDR3 length: 15
D gene: -
J gene: TRBJ2-1
V gene: TRBV4-1
clone size: -
CDR3 protein: CASSQDSGYDNEQFF
CDR3 DNA: TGCGCCAGCAGCCAAGATTCAGGGTACGACAATGAGCAGTTCTTC